Given below is one T cell receptor (beta chain) in context. The antigen remains unidentified. Losses at the gene ends were 2 bases for V and 2 bases for J; bases not matched to a gene: 3. Germline V gives CDR1 KGHDR, CDR2 SFDVKD. The CDR3 covers 16 residues. The authors diagnosed from clinical symptoms, serum thyroxine, TRAb, thyroid ultrasound and orbital computed tomography. The source of the sample is a study of Graves' ophthalmopathy and Graves' hyperthyroidism. Study-level findings and limits: Predictions made by the model for ophthalmopathy progression reached approximately 70% sensitivity and almost 75% specificity.

Amplification targeted the TCR beta CDR3 regions, with RNA transcripts as the source material. The authors performed first-round RT-PCR with HTBI primers and then a second-round multiplex PCR. TCRdb processed the multiplex PCR reads anew with MiXCR; each CDR3 protein has one entry. The table records about 590,000 distinct CDR3 sequences, roughly 39% of them present only once. Input material: peripheral blood or thyroid tissue (not recorded which). The chain uses TRBV24-1 and TRBJ2-2; 8 bases agree with TRBD1. The TCR originated in an adult man with Graves' hyperthyroidism. Here the CDR3 DNA reads TGTGCCACCAGTGATTCCACAGGGGGTAACACCGGGGAGCTGTTTTTT. This sequence encodes CATSDSTGGNTGELFF.